These 28 T cell receptor beta chains originate from one sample sequenced in a study of T cell changes during pregnancy in multiple sclerosis. The repertoire was sequenced with immunoSEQ multiplex PCR; TCRdb's copy has only in-frame clones and lacks some. The table lists about 36,000 clones, roughly nine tenths of them singletons, with around 0.47% in the top ten. This material consisted of CD4+ T cells from peripheral blood mononuclear cells, taken in the second trimester of pregnancy. These receptors originate from a female donor in good health, enrolled as a control in a pregnancy study.

The V call is TRBV7-9, the J call TRBJ2-1; D is unresolved. The V end was cut by 5 bases, the J end by 4 bases, with 6 bases between. There are 12 residues in the CDR3. Germline V CDR1 and CDR2: SEHNR, FQNEAQ (reference sequence). The CDR3 DNA follows: TGTGCCAGCAGCCTACAGTACAATGAGCAGTTCTTC. Translation gives CASSLQYNEQFF.

This rearrangement joins TRBV28 to TRBJ1-2; D ambiguous. The CDR3 is 12 residues long. Looked up from germline, CDR1 is MDHEN and CDR2 is SYDVKM. Between the trimmed V and J ends, which lost 5 bases and 3 bases, there was a span of 7 bases. DNA for the CDR3: TGTGCCAGCAGTGCGGACTACTATGGCTACACCTTC. Residues: CASSADYYGYTF.

The rearrangement uses TRBV30 and TRBJ1-6, with D perhaps TRBD1 (5 bases). Per the germline V gene, CDR1 is GTSNPN and CDR2 is SVGIG (reference sequence). This CDR3 region has 18 residues. Trimming left V 3 bases short and J 0 bases short, with 18 bases between. CDR3: CAWRGGTEGSSYNSPLHF. For the CDR3, the DNA is TGTGCCTGGAGAGGCGGGACCGAGGGAAGCTCCTATAATTCACCCCTCCACTTT.

The chain is built from TRBV5-1 and TRBJ2-1, with 12 bases fitting TRBD2. Germline trimming cut 2 bases from V and 3 bases from J; bases unmatched to any gene: 6. CDR3 length: 17 amino acids. From germline, CDR1 is SGHRS and CDR2 YFSETQ. CDR3 sequence: CASSFGLAGSIYNEQFF. The CDR3 bases are TGCGCCAGCAGCTTCGGACTAGCGGGATCGATCTACAATGAGCAGTTCTTC.

The V call is TRBV4-1, the J call TRBJ2-7; 11 bases are a match to TRBD2. V trimming: 1 base; J trimming: 4 bases; junction bases outside the gene matches: 9. The CDR3 covers 17 residues. Germline CDR1 MGHRA, CDR2 YSYEKL. Here the CDR3 DNA reads TGCGCCAGCAGCCAAGTAGCTAGCGGGAGGAAGAAGTACGAGCAGTACTTC. Translating it yields CASSQVASGRKKYEQYF.

The chain couples TRBV4-1 to TRBJ1-5; 9 positions agree with TRBD1. With 3 bases clipped from V and 9 bases from J, the junction kept 15 bases outside the gene matches. The germline CDR1 and CDR2 sequences are MGHRA and YSYEKL. The CDR3 is 17 amino acids. In DNA, the CDR3 is TGCGCCAGCAGCCACCCCCCGGGACAGGGAGCAGGAGGGCCCCAGCATTTT. It specifies CASSHPPGQGAGGPQHF.

The rearrangement uses TRBV6-1 and TRBJ1-2; the match to TRBD1 covers 10 bases. The germline CDR1 and CDR2 sequences are MNHNS and SASEGT. The ends lost 4 bases at V and 0 bases at J; junction bases unmatched: 5. The CDR3 sequence is 16 residues long. The CDR3 DNA is TGTGCCAGCAGTGTGGGACAGGGGACCTCTAACTATGGCTACACCTTC. Translating gives CASSVGQGTSNYGYTF.

The chain links TRBV7-8 to TRBJ1-1; D uncertain. The V gene lost 3 bases and the J gene lost 1 base, with 6 bases spanning the gap. Per the germline V gene, CDR1 is SGHVS and CDR2 is FQNEAQ. There are 13 residues in the CDR3. The CDR3 is CASSFSRNTEAFF. The DNA for the CDR3 is TGTGCCAGCAGCTTCTCCAGGAACACTGAAGCTTTCTTT.

The V gene is TRBV7-3, the J gene TRBJ1-2, with a possible D match to TRBD1 (6 bases). The CDR3 is made up of 14 amino acids. Looked up from germline, CDR1 is SGHTA and CDR2 is FQGTGA. V was trimmed by 3 bases and J by 5 bases, leaving 13 bases between them. CDR3 sequence reads: CASSLTPQGYGYTF. The CDR3 nucleotides are TGTGCCAGCAGCTTGACCCCCCAGGGGTATGGCTACACCTTC.

The rearrangement uses TRBV5-1 and TRBJ1-2; D is perhaps TRBD1 (5 bases). The CDR3 runs 14 residues. Trimming shortened V by 2 bases and J by 7 bases, and 15 bases separated the two germline ends. CDR1 is SGHRS and CDR2 is YFSETQ in the germline V gene. As DNA, the CDR3 is TGCGCCAGCAGCTTTGAAGATACAGGTCTTGGCTACACCTTC. Protein product: CASSFEDTGLGYTF.

This rearrangement joins TRBV19 to TRBJ2-6, with TRBD2 as a possible D gene (5 bases). Germline loops: CDR1 LNHDA, CDR2 SQIVND (reference sequence). There are 14 residues in the CDR3. Trimming removed 5 bases from V and 3 bases from J, with 8 bases in between. CDR3 bases: TGTGCCAGTAGTCCCGGAGGTGGGGCCAACGTCCTGACTTTC. It encodes CASSPGGGANVLTF.

The chain joins TRBV25-1 to TRBJ2-5; 7 nucleotides match TRBD2. The ends lost 6 bases at V and 7 bases at J; junction bases unmatched: 20. CDR1 MGHDK and CDR2 SYGVNS come from the germline V gene. This CDR3 is 17 amino acids long. CDR3 loop: CASRRGGAGVLPGTQYF. The DNA of the CDR3 is TGTGCCAGCAGGAGGGGAGGGGCAGGAGTTTTACCTGGGACCCAGTACTTC.

V usage is TRBV29-1 and J usage is TRBJ1-1; TRBD1 is a possible D gene (5 bases). Per the germline V gene, CDR1 is SQVTM and CDR2 is ANQGSEA. CDR3 length equals 12 residues. Trimming removed 3 bases at V and 6 bases at J, with 11 bases between. CDR3 amino acids: CSVDGAAPEAFF. The CDR3 DNA sequence: TGCAGCGTTGATGGGGCAGCCCCTGAAGCTTTCTTT.

V gene TRBV7-2 combines with J gene TRBJ2-7; 7 positions match TRBD1. The CDR3 runs to 18 residues. Germline assignment: CDR1 SGHTA and CDR2 FQGNSA. The J segment lost 1 base and the V segment lost 5 bases, leaving 17 bases of the junction unmatched. The chain's CDR3 is CASSLRGILTGMSYEQYF. CDR3 DNA: TGTGCCAGCAGCCTCAGGGGGATTCTAACGGGTATGTCCTACGAGCAGTACTTC.

This clone was observed a handful of times. The chain's CDR3 is CAWSVALRSYEQYF. CDR3 DNA sequence: TGTGCCTGGAGTGTCGCACTCCGCTCCTACGAGCAGTACTTC. The gene calls are TRBV30 and TRBJ2-7; unclear D gene. Trimming took off 0 bases at V and 0 bases at J, with 9 bases between the two ends. The CDR3 covers 14 residues. Germline-derived CDR1 and CDR2 are GTSNPN and SVGIG (reference sequence).

The V gene is TRBV6-5, the J gene TRBJ1-5, with D perhaps matching TRBD1 (6 bases). Looked up from germline, CDR1 is MNHEY and CDR2 is SVGAGI. The CDR3 contains 13 residues. Trimming shortened V by 5 bases and J by 8 bases, and 13 bases separated the two germline ends. CDR3 DNA: TGTGCCAGCAGTGACAGGTCGGGAAAGCCCCAGCATTTT. This gives the protein CASSDRSGKPQHF.

V usage is TRBV30 and J usage is TRBJ1-4; no clear D. V gave up 0 bases and J gave up 5 bases, with 7 bases separating them. The CDR3 extends over 13 amino acids. CDR1 and CDR2 from the germline V gene are GTSNPN and SVGIG (reference sequence). CDR3 in amino acids: CAWSVGGNEKLFF. Written as DNA, the CDR3 is TGTGCCTGGAGTGTAGGAGGGAATGAAAAACTGTTTTTT. Based on the CDR3 plus reference TRBV30 and TRBJ1-4, the full variable domain is SQTIHQWPATLVQPVGSPLSLECTVEGTSNPNLYWYRQAAGRGLQLLFYSVGIGQISSEVPQNLSASRPQDRQFILSSKKLLLSDSGFYLCAWSVGGNEKLFFGSGTQLSVL.

The chain has TRBV5-4 and TRBJ2-7; TRBD2 matches at 14 bases. This CDR3 comprises 17 residues. Germline V gene data show CDR1 as SGHNT and CDR2 as YYREEE (reference sequence). The junction had 11 bases not matched to a gene; V was cut back by 4 bases and J by 5 bases. Written as DNA, the CDR3 is TGTGCCAGCAGCAAACCTAAACCGGGACTAGCGGGAGACGAGCAGTACTTC. It yields the protein CASSKPKPGLAGDEQYF.

The chain has TRBV7-9 and TRBJ2-7, with TRBD2 matching 11 bases. The CDR3 loop spans 15 amino acids. CDR1 and CDR2 (germline): SEHNR, FQNEAQ (reference sequence). Unmatched junction bases numbered 5, after V lost 7 bases and J lost 0 bases. The CDR3, as DNA: TGTGCCAGCATTTCTAGCGGGAGGTACTCCTACGAGCAGTACTTC. Translated, it gives CASISSGRYSYEQYF.

The gene calls are TRBV5-1 and TRBJ2-3, with TRBD2 as a possible D gene (6 bases). The CDR3 totals 13 residues. CDR1 and CDR2 (germline): SGHRS, YFSETQ. V was shortened by 5 bases and J by 0 bases, with 7 bases between the two germline ends. CDR3 nucleotide sequence: TGCGCCAGCAGGGAGGGGAGCACAGATACGCAGTATTTT. Its protein product is CASREGSTDTQYF.

CDR3 sequence reads: CSVEEPYHGYTF. The CDR3 nucleotides read TGCAGCGTTGAAGAGCCCTACCATGGCTACACCTTC. J is TRBJ1-2 and V is TRBV29-1; D is ambiguous. Trimming removed 0 bases at V and 6 bases at J, with 8 bases between. Per germline, CDR1 SQVTM and CDR2 ANQGSEA. The CDR3 loop spans 12 amino acids.

The CDR3 nucleotides are TGTGCCAGCCGAGGCGGAACCGGAAATGAGCAGTTCTTC. Amino acids: CASRGGTGNEQFF. This chain uses TRBV28 with TRBJ2-1; no firm D call. The germline gives CDR1 MDHEN, CDR2 SYDVKM. Trimming pared 8 bases from V and 7 bases from J, leaving 15 bases between. This CDR3 spans 13 amino acids. The variable domain in full, with the rest retrieved from reference TRBV28 and TRBJ2-1, is DVKVTQSSRYLVKRTGEKVFLECVQDMDHENMFWYRQDPGLGLRLIYFSYDVKMKEKGDIPEGYSVSREKKERFSLILESASTNQTSMYLCASRGGTGNEQFFGPGTRLTVL.

In its sample, this clone was seen a few times. The chain employs TRBV11-2 and TRBJ2-7; 8 nucleotides match TRBD1. After removal of 5 bases from V and 1 base from J, the junction contained 1 base not matched to a gene. The CDR3 extends over 13 amino acids. Germline CDR1 SGHAT, CDR2 FQNNGV. The CDR3 region has the DNA TGTGCCAGCAGCCGGGACAGGTCCTACGAGCAGTACTTC. Residues: CASSRDRSYEQYF.

This rearrangement joins TRBV5-5 to TRBJ1-1; D is undetermined. The V and J ends lost 3 bases and 1 base respectively, with 10 bases between them. This CDR3 has 14 amino acids. Germline loops: CDR1 SGHKS, CDR2 YYEKEE (reference sequence). The CDR3 loop reads CASSYLRTNTEAFF. The CDR3 DNA follows: TGTGCCAGCAGCTATCTACGTACGAACACTGAAGCTTTCTTT.

The CDR3 DNA reads as TGTGCCAGCGGATTCGGGGGGACCCAGTACTTC. This encodes CASGFGGTQYF. This rearrangement joins TRBV2 to TRBJ2-5; tentatively, D is TRBD2 (6 bases). Per the germline V gene, CDR1 is SNHLY and CDR2 is FYNNEI. The V gene lost 8 bases and the J gene lost 7 bases, with 11 bases spanning the gap. The CDR3 contains 11 residues.

The chain couples TRBV29-1 to TRBJ2-3, with TRBD2 as a possible D gene (6 bases). Trimming stripped 4 bases from V and 3 bases from J, with 20 bases between. The CDR3 covers 16 residues. Germline lookup yields CDR1 SQVTM and CDR2 ANQGSEA. Here the CDR3 DNA reads TGCAGCGTTGCCGGGGGAGAGCGTGGCGGAACAGATACGCAGTATTTT. Protein sequence: CSVAGGERGGTDTQYF.

The rearrangement uses TRBV18 and TRBJ1-2; maybe TRBD1 (6 bases). The V end was cut by 0 bases, the J end by 6 bases, with 8 bases between. Germline V gene lookup returns CDR1 KGHSH and CDR2 LQKENI. The CDR3 runs to 13 residues. The CDR3 region is CASSPPGGNGYTF. In DNA, the CDR3 is TGTGCCAGCTCACCACCAGGGGGTAATGGCTACACCTTC.

The gene calls are TRBV2 and TRBJ1-5; 8 nucleotides align to TRBD1. Germline lookup yields CDR1 SNHLY and CDR2 FYNNEI. Trimming took 2 bases from V and 13 from J; bases not matched to a gene: 16. CDR3 length: 16 amino acids. The CDR3 here is CASSERSQAGGSWQHF. The CDR3 coding sequence is TGTGCCAGCAGTGAAAGGAGCCAGGCAGGGGGCAGTTGGCAGCATTTT. The complete variable domain, with remaining parts taken from reference TRBV2 and TRBJ1-5, reads EPEVTQTPSHQVTQMGQEVILRCVPISNHLYFYWYRQILGQKVEFLVSFYNNEISEKSEIFDDQFSVERPDGSNFTLKIRSTKLEDSAMYFCASSERSQAGGSWQHFGDGTRLSIL.